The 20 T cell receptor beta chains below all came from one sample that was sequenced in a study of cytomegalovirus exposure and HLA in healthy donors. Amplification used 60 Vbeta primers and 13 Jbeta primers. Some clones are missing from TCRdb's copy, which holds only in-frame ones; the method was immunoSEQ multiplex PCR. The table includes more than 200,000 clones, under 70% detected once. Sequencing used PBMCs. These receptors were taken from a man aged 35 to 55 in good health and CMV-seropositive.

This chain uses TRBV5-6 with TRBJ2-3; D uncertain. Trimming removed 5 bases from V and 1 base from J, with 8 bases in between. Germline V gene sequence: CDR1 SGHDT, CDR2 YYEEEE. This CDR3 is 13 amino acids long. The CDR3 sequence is CASRPTGTDTQYF. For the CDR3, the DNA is TGTGCCAGCAGACCCACTGGCACAGATACGCAGTATTTT.

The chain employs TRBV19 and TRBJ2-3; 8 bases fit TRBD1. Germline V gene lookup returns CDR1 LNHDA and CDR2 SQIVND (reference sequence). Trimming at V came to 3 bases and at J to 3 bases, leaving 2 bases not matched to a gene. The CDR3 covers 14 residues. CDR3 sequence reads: CASSMGTGTDTQYF. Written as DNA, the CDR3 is TGTGCCAGTAGTATGGGGACAGGTACAGATACGCAGTATTTT.

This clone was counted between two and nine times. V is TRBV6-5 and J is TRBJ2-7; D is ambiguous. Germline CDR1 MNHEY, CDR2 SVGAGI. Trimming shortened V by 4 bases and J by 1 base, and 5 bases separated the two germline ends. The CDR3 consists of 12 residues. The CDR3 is CASSSQSYEQYF. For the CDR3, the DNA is TGTGCCAGCAGTTCGCAGTCCTACGAGCAGTACTTC.

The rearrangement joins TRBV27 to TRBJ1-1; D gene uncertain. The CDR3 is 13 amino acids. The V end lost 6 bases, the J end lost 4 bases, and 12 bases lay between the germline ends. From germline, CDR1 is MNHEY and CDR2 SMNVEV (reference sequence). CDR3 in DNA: TGTGCCAGCAGGTCACAGTCGAGCACTGAAGCTTTCTTT. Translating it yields CASRSQSSTEAFF.

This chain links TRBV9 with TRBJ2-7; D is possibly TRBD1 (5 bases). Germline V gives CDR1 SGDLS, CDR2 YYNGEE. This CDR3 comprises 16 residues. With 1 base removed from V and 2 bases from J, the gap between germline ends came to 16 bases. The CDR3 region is CASSVWNRNPPYEQYF. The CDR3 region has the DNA TGTGCCAGCAGCGTATGGAACAGGAACCCTCCCTACGAGCAGTACTTC.

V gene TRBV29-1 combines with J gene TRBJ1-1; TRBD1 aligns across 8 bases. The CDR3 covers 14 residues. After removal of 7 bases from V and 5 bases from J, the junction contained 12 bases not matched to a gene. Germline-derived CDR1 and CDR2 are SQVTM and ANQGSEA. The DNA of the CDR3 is TGCAGCGCAGAGGACAGGGCGTCGAGAACTGAAGCTTTCTTT. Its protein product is CSAEDRASRTEAFF.

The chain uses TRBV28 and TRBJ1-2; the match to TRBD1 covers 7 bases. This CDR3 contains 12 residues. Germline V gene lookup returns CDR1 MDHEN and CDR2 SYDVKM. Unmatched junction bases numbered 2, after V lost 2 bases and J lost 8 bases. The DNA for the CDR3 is TGTGCCAGCAGTTTACGACAGGGAGGCTACACCTTC. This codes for CASSLRQGGYTF.

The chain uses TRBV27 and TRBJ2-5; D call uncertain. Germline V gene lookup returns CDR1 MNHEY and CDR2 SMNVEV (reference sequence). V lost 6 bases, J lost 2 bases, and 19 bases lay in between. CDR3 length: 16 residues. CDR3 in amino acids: CASSPAPKLTQETQYF. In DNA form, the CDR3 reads TGTGCCAGCAGCCCCGCCCCGAAGCTGACACAAGAGACCCAGTACTTC.

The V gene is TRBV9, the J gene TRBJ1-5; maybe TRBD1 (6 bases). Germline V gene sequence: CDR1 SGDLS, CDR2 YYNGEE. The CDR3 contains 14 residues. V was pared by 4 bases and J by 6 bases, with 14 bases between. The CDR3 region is CASSPMGGPQPQHF. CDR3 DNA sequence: TGTGCCAGCAGCCCCATGGGGGGGCCTCAGCCCCAGCATTTT.

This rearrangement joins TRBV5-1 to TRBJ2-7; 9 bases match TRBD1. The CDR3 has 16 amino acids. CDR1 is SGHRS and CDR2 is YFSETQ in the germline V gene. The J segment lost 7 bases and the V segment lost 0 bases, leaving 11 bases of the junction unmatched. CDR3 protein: CASSLAGGQGSGEQYF. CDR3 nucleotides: TGCGCCAGCAGCTTGGCCGGGGGACAGGGTAGTGGGGAGCAGTACTTC.

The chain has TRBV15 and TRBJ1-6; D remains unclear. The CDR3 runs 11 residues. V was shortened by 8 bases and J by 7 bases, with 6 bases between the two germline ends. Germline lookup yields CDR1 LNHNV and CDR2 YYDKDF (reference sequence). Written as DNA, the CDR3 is TGTGCCACCGGGGAGAATTCACCCCTCCACTTT. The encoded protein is CATGENSPLHF.

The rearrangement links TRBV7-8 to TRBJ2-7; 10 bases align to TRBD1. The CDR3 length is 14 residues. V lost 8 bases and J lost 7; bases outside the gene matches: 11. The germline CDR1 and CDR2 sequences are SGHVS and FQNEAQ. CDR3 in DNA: TGTGCCAGCCGCCGGGGACAGGGGAGGAGTGAGCAGTACTTC. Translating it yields CASRRGQGRSEQYF.

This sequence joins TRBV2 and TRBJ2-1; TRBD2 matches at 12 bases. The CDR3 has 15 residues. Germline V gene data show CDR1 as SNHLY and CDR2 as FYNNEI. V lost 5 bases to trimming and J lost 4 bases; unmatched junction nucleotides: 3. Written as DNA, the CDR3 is TGTGCCAGCAGTCTGACTAGCGGGGGATACAATGAGCAGTTCTTC. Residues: CASSLTSGGYNEQFF. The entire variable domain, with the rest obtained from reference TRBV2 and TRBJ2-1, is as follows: EPEVTQTPSHQVTQMGQEVILRCVPISNHLYFYWYRQILGQKVEFLVSFYNNEISEKSEIFDDQFSVERPDGSNFTLKIRSTKLEDSAMYFCASSLTSGGYNEQFFGPGTRLTVL.

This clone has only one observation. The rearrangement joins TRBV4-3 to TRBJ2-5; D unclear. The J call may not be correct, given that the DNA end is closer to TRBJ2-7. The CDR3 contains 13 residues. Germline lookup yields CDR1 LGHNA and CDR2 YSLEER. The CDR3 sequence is CASSQEYRYEQYF. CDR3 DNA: TGCGCCAGCAGCCAAGAGTACCGTTACGAGCAGTACTTC.

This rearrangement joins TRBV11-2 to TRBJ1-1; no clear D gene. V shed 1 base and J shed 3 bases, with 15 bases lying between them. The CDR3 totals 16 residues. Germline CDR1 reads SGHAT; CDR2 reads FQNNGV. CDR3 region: CASSLGAGGRDTEAFF. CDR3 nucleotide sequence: TGTGCCAGCAGCTTAGGTGCAGGAGGACGGGACACTGAAGCTTTCTTT.

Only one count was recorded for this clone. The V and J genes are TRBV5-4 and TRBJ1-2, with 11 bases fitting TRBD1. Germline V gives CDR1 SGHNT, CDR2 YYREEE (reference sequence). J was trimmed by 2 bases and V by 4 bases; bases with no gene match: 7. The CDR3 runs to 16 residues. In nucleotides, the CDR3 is TGTGCCAGCAGCCTTGGACAGGGGGCGACAAACTATGGCTACACCTTC. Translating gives CASSLGQGATNYGYTF.

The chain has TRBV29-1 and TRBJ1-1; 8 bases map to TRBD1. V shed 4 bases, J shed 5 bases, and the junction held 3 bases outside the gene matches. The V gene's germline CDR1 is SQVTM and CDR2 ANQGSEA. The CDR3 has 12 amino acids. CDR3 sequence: CSVARQGTEAFF. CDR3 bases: TGCAGCGTTGCTCGACAGGGGACTGAAGCTTTCTTT.

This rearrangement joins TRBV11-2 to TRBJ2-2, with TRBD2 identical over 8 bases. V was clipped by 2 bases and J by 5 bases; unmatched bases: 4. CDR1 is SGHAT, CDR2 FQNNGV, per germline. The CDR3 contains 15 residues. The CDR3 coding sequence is TGTGCCAGCAGCTTAATCCGGGGGGGTACCGGGGAGCTGTTTTTT. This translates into CASSLIRGGTGELFF.

The DNA for the CDR3 is TGTGCCAGCAGTTCCCACGGGACAGTACCCTACGAGCAGTACTTC. Translation: CASSSHGTVPYEQYF. The chain carries TRBV27 and TRBJ2-7, with 7 bases lining up with TRBD1. Germline V gene lookup returns CDR1 MNHEY and CDR2 SMNVEV (reference sequence). J gave up 2 bases and V 4 bases, and 8 bases lay outside the gene matches. The CDR3 loop spans 15 amino acids.

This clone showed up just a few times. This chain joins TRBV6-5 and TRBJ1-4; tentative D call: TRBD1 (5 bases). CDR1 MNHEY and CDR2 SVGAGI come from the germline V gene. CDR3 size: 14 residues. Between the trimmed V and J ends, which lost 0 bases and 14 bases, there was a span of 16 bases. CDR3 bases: TGTGCCAGCAGTTACTCGGGGAAGGGGATAGGGCTGTTTTTT. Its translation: CASSYSGKGIGLFF.